Below are 10 T cell receptor beta chains sequenced from a single sample in a study of regulatory T cells in long-lasting Graves disease. In building TCR beta libraries, iRepertoire HTBI primers were used together with Arm-PCR of CDR3 regions. TCRdb re-analysed the multiplex PCR reads in MiXCR, keeping a single row per CDR3 protein. The sample lists 540,000 or so distinct CDR3 sequences, 13% occurring once. Time point indicated: newly diagnosed GD, antithyroid drugs for less than 3 months. TCR sequences were obtained from RNA taken from PBMCs. A further study also used this sample, focusing on T cells in Graves' hyperthyroidism and ophthalmopathy.

The sample here was peripheral blood mononuclear cells (PBMCs), taken at new diagnosis, from a patient treated with antithyroid drugs. Every receptor here comes from a man in his thirties or forties with Graves disease.

This clonotype was seen more than once but under ten times. This chain joins TRBV4-1 and TRBJ1-1; D is unresolved. The CDR3 contains 15 residues. Trimming removed 3 bases at V and 11 bases at J, with 22 bases between. Germline V lookup: CDR1 MGHRA, CDR2 YSYEKL. The CDR3, as DNA: TGCGCCAGCAGCCAGCCCCTCGACAAGGCGCCTATGGCTTTCTTT. Translating it yields CASSQPLDKAPMAFF.

This clonotype appeared many times. The rearrangement uses TRBV27 and TRBJ2-1; TRBD1 matches 9 bases. Germline lookup yields CDR1 MNHEY and CDR2 SMNVEV (reference sequence). V lost 4 bases and J lost 2; bases outside the gene matches: 3. The CDR3 contains 15 residues. CDR3 sequence (DNA): TGTGCCAGCAGTTCAGGACAGGGGACCTACAATGAGCAGTTCTTC. It encodes CASSSGQGTYNEQFF.

This clonotype was seen more than once but under ten times. V gene TRBV29-1 combines with J gene TRBJ2-1, with TRBD2 matching 8 bases. Trimming at V came to 0 bases and at J to 4 bases, leaving 14 bases not matched to a gene. This CDR3 comprises 18 residues. Looked up from germline, CDR1 is SQVTM and CDR2 is ANQGSEA. CDR3 nucleotide sequence: TGCAGCGTTGAAGATCCCCTTTTAACTAGCGGAGATTACAATGAGCAGTTCTTC. This sequence encodes CSVEDPLLTSGDYNEQFF.

Ten or more counts support this clonotype. This chain links TRBV7-2 with TRBJ2-3, with 9 bases lining up with TRBD2. J was trimmed by 5 bases and V by 1 base; bases with no gene match: 4. Per the germline V gene, CDR1 is SGHTA and CDR2 is FQGNSA. CDR3 length: 15 amino acids. In nucleotides, the CDR3 is TGTGCCAGCAGCTTAGTAGCGGGAGCGATAGATACGCAGTATTTT. Its translation is CASSLVAGAIDTQYF.

As concerns this clonotype: This could be a read error, since a much larger clone is one nucleotide away. The chain carries TRBV5-1 and TRBJ2-3; 10 nucleotides agree with TRBD2. V lost 4 bases, J lost 6 bases, and 8 bases stayed unmatched. Germline CDR1 and CDR2: SGHRS and YFSETQ. The CDR3 covers 15 residues. The CDR3 nucleotides read TGCGCCAGCAGCCCCACGGCTAGCGGGAGTGATACGCAGTATTTT. Translating it yields CASSPTASGSDTQYF.

The chain is built from TRBV19 and TRBJ2-7; 9 bases agree with TRBD1. CDR1 LNHDA and CDR2 SQIVND come from the germline V gene (reference sequence). CDR3 length equals 16 residues. Trimming at V came to 5 bases and at J to 2 bases, leaving 10 bases not matched to a gene. In DNA form, the CDR3 reads TGTGCCAGTAGTCGAACGACAGGGGGACAAGCCTACGAGCAGTACTTC. This sequence encodes CASSRTTGGQAYEQYF.

The J gene is TRBJ2-1, the V gene TRBV5-1; D unclear. In germline, CDR1 is SGHRS, CDR2 YFSETQ. V was shortened by 0 bases and J by 2 bases, with 9 bases between the two germline ends. The CDR3 spans 15 residues. CDR3 in DNA: TGCGCCAGCAGCTTGGTAAGCGAACCCTACAATGAGCAGTTCTTC. Translation: CASSLVSEPYNEQFF. The variable domain in full, with the rest retrieved from reference TRBV5-1 and TRBJ2-1, is KAGVTQTPRYLIKTRGQQVTLSCSPISGHRSVSWYQQTPGQGLQFLFEYFSETQRNKGNFPGRFSGRQFSNSRSEMNVSTLELGDSALYLCASSLVSEPYNEQFFGPGTRLTVL.

This clonotype was counted ten times or more. The chain has TRBV6-1 and TRBJ2-5; no firm D call. Germline CDR1 and CDR2: MNHNS and SASEGT. This CDR3 is built from 12 residues. The V and J ends lost 4 bases and 5 bases respectively, with 8 bases between them. This CDR3 reads CASSAEWETQYF. The CDR3 DNA sequence: TGTGCCAGCAGTGCTGAATGGGAGACCCAGTACTTC.

This sequence joins TRBV19 and TRBJ1-3; D gene unclear. CDR1 is LNHDA and CDR2 is SQIVND in the germline V gene (reference sequence). The germline V and J ends were trimmed by 6 bases and 6 bases, with 12 bases remaining between them. The CDR3 is 13 residues long. In DNA, the CDR3 is TGTGCCAGTAGCATCCAGGCCCAAAACACCATATATTTT. Its translation is CASSIQAQNTIYF. Full variable domain (outside the CDR3, taken from reference TRBV19 and TRBJ1-3): DGGITQSPKYLFRKEGQNVTLSCEQNLNHDAMYWYRQDPGQGLRLIYYSQIVNDFQKGDIAEGYSVSREKKESFPLTVTSAQKNPTAFYLCASSIQAQNTIYFGEGSWLTVV.

Only a few counts were recorded for this clonotype. The J gene is TRBJ2-3, the V gene TRBV27; 10 bases agree with TRBD2. Germline V gene sequence: CDR1 MNHEY, CDR2 SMNVEV (reference sequence). With V trimmed by 6 bases and J by 2 bases, 8 bases remained unmatched. The CDR3 covers 16 residues. CDR3 amino acids: CASRLTSGFFTDTQYF. In nucleotides, the CDR3 is TGTGCCAGCAGACTGACTAGCGGGTTTTTCACAGATACGCAGTATTTT.